This T cell receptor beta chain was observed in a study of human T cells and chemical hapten exposure. Study at large: All patients underwent weekly scalp dosing with diphenylcyclopropenone for the full roughly 24-week study. Points from the study as a whole: DPC sensitization did not alter TCRs above 1 in 1000 frequency. Healthy people's immune response may differ from that of the donors, who had alopecia.

Time point of the sample: patch test 3, about 24 weeks after DPC sensitization. Treatment given: therapeutic diphenylcyclopropenone sensitization with weekly scalp DPC. Non-pregnant alopecia patients aged 18 to 70, suitable for DPC therapy. To note about this clonotype: Its antigen is not known.

TCRdb reprocessed the RACE reads with MiXCR, giving one entry per CDR3 protein. The repertoire holds 95,000 to 150,000 distinct CDR3 sequences, roughly 12% seen once, with approximately 2.5% in the top ten. There are 13 residues in the CDR3. The V end was cut by 6 bases, the J end by 5 bases, with 11 bases between. Looked up from germline, CDR1 is MNHEY and CDR2 is SVGEGT. The sequencing used whole blood, collected in connection with sensitization to the hapten diphenylcyclopropenone (DPC). V gene TRBV6-2 or TRBV6-3 combines with J gene TRBJ1-5; D not resolved. The sequence was obtained from a woman aged 45-65 years with alopecia areata. Some clones in this sample may be carry-over from other donors' samples. The CDR3 sequence is CASREEGYQPQHF. The CDR3 coding sequence is TGTGCCAGCAGGGAGGAGGGATATCAGCCCCAGCATTTT.